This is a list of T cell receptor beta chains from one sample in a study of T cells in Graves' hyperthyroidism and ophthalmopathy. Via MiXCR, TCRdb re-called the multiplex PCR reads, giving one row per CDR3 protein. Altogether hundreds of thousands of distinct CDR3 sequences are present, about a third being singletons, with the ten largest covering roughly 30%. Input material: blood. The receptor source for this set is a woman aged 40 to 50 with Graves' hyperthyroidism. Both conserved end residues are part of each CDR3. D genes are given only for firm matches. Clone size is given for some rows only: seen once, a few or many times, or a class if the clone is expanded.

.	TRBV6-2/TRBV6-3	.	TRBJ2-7	CASSYHGVSYEQYF	TGTGCCAGCAGTTACCACGGGGTCTCCTACGAGCAGTACTTC
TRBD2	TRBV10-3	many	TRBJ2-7	CATQQGGGASYEQYF	TGTGCCACCCAACAGGGCGGGGGGGCCTCCTACGAGCAGTACTTC
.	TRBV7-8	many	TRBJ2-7	CASSTNGLPRGYEQYF	TGTGCCAGCAGCACAAATGGGTTACCTCGAGGGTACGAGCAGTACTTC
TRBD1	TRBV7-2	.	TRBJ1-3	CASSRDRGSENAIYF	TGTGCCAGCAGCCGGGACAGGGGGTCCGAAAACGCCATATATTTT
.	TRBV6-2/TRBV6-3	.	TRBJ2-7	CASSYRRENSYEQYF	TGTGCCAGCAGTTACCGGCGGGAAAACTCCTACGAGCAGTACTTC
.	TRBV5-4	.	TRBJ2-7	CASSLSGELGKYEQYF	TGTGCCAGCAGCCTTTCAGGGGAATTGGGTAAATACGAGCAGTACTTC
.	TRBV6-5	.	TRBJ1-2	CASSYSAGAEGYGYTF	TGTGCCAGCAGTTACTCAGCAGGGGCCGAGGGCTATGGCTACACCTTC
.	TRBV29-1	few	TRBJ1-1	CSVEGGGVGAFF	TGCAGCGTTGAGGGGGGAGGCGTGGGTGCTTTCTTT
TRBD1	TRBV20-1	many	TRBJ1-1	CSAEQDRGPEAFF	TGCAGTGCTGAACAAGACAGGGGTCCTGAAGCTTTCTTT
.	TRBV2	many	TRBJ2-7	CASSQGIYEQYF	TGTGCCAGCTCACAGGGAATCTACGAGCAGTACTTC
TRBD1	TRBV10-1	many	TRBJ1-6	CASTDRVEGSPLHF	TGCGCCAGCACGGACAGGGTTGAAGGTTCACCCCTCCACTTT
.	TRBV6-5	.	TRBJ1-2	CASSYSGAGEGYGYTF	TGTGCCAGCAGTTACTCGGGGGCGGGGGAAGGCTATGGCTACACCTTC
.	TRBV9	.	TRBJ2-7	CASSRATGFVYEQYF	TGTGCCAGCTCGAGGGCCACAGGATTCGTCTACGAGCAGTACTTC
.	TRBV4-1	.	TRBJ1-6	CASSQVPGASSPLHF	TGCGCCAGCAGCCAAGTCCCCGGTGCAAGTTCACCCCTCCACTTT
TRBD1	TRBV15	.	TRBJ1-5	CATSSLEGAGETQHF	TGTGCCACCAGCAGCTTGGAGGGGGCTGGGGAGACCCAGCATTTT
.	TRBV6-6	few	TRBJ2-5	CASTWVGSGETQYF	TGTGCCAGCACCTGGGTAGGGAGTGGTGAGACCCAGTACTTC
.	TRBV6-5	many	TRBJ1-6	CASSYLGADSPLHF	TGTGCCAGCAGTTACTTGGGGGCCGATTCACCCCTCCACTTT
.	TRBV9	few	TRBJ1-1	CASSPPGVGEAFF	TGTGCCAGCAGCCCCCCCGGGGTGGGGGAAGCTTTCTTT
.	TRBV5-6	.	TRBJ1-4	CASSLWQVSANEKLFF	TGTGCCAGCAGCTTGTGGCAGGTTTCGGCTAATGAAAAACTGTTTTTT
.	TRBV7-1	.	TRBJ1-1	CASSSAGGRITEAFF	TGTGCCAGCAGCTCCGCGGGGGGGCGTATCACTGAAGCTTTCTTT
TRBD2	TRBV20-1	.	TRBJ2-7	CSARDESVTGGGGYEQYF	TGCAGTGCTAGAGATGAGTCCGTAACGGGAGGCGGGGGCTACGAGCAGTACTTC
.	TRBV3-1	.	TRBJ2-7	CASSQKGRVRYF	TGTGCCAGCAGCCAAAAAGGAAGGGTGCGGTACTTC
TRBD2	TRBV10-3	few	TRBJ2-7	CASTGLAGGLRVHYEQYF	TGTGCCAGCACCGGACTAGCGGGAGGCCTTCGTGTACACTACGAGCAGTACTTC
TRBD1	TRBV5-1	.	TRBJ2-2	CASKLLQGAGTGELFF	TGCGCCAGCAAACTATTACAGGGGGCCGGCACCGGGGAGCTGTTTTTT
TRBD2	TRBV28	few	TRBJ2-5	CASSHPGLAGQETQYF	TGTGCCAGCAGCCACCCCGGACTAGCGGGTCAAGAGACCCAGTACTTC
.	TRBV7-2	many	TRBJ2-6	CASSFKVGTGANVLTF	TGTGCCAGCAGCTTTAAAGTCGGAACTGGGGCCAACGTCCTGACTTTC
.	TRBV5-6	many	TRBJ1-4	CASSLRQIQGEKLFF	TGTGCCAGCAGCTTGCGTCAGATCCAGGGGGAAAAACTGTTTTTT
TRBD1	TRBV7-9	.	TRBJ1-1	CASSRTGGILQAFF	TGTGCCAGCAGCCGGACAGGGGGCATCCTCCAAGCTTTCTTT
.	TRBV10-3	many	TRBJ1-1	CAISVEGSTEAFF	TGTGCCATCAGTGTTGAGGGGTCCACTGAAGCTTTCTTT